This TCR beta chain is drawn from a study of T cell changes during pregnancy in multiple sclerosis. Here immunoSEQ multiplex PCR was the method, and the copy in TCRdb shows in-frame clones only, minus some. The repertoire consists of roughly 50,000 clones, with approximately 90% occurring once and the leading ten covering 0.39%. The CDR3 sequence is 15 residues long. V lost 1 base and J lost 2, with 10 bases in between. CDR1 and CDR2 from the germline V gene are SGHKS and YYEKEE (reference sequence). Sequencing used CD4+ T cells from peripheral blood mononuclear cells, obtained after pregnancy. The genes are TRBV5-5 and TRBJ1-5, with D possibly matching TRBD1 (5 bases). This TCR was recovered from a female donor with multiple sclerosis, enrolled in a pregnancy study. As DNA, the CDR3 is TGTGCCAGCAGCTTGCAGGGATACCGCAATCAGCCCCAGCATTTT. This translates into CASSLQGYRNQPQHF.